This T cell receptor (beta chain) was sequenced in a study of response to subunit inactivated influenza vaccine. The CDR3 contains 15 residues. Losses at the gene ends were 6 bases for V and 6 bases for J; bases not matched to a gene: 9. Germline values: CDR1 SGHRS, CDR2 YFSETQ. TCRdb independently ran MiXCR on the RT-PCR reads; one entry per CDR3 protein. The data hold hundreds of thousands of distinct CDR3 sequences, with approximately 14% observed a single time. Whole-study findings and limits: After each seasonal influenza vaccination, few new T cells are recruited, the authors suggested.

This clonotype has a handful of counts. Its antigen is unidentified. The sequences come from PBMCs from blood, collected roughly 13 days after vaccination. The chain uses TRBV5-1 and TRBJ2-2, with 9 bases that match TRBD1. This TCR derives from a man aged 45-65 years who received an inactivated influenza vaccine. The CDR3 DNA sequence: TGCGCCAGCATCCGGGACAGGGTTGGGGCCGGGGAGCTGTTTTTT. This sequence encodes CASIRDRVGAGELFF.